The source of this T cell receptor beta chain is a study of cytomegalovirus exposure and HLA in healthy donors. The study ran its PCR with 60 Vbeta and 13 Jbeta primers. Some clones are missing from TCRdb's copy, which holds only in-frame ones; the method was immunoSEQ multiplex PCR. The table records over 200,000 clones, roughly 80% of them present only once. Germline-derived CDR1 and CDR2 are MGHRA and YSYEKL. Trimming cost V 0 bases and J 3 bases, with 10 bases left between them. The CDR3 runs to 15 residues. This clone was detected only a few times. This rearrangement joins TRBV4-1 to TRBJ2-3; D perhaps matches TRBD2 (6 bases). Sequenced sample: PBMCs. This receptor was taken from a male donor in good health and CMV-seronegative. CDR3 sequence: CASSQERTTTDTQYF. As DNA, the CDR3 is TGCGCCAGCAGCCAAGAAAGGACTACAACAGATACGCAGTATTTT.